This T cell receptor beta chain stems from a study of cytomegalovirus exposure and HLA in healthy donors. The PCR contained 60 Vbeta and 13 Jbeta primers. Method: immunoSEQ multiplex PCR; TCRdb's copy keeps in-frame clones and lacks some. The sample records 100,000 to 150,000 clones, over 70% being singletons. The CDR3 is 14 residues long. The V gene lost 4 bases and the J gene lost 7 bases, with 14 bases spanning the gap. Germline CDR1 and CDR2: SGDLS and YYNGEE. Study findings and constraints: An observed cluster of highly shared sequence variants was recorded as a likely sequencing artifact. According to the study, around 150 TCR beta chains were cytomegalovirus-associated.

Notes on this clone: Its antigen is not identified.

The sample taken for sequencing was PBMCs. The origin of this receptor is a woman aged 55-69 years in good health and CMV-seropositive. V usage is TRBV9 and J usage is TRBJ1-4, with D possibly TRBD1 on 6 matching bases. DNA of the CDR3: TGTGCCAGCAGCCGAGGGGGAAATCGTGAAAAACTGTTTTTT. Its translation: CASSRGGNREKLFF.